One and the same sample provided the 3 T cell receptor beta chains below, sequenced in a study of T-cell reconstitution after alpha-beta-depleted transplantation in children listed by TCRdb under 2016. The method was PCR. Sequenced on an Illumina HiSeq 2500. Molecular barcoding was employed in the preparation of TCR libraries, with unique molecular identifiers being used to normalize TCRbeta repertoire quantification. TCRdb trimmed public reads at Q25 via fastp, called clones via MiXCR and kept in-frame beta chains. Merged by CDR3 protein, the rows form single entries marked with the most common genes and DNA. The sample table shows hundreds of thousands of distinct CDR3 sequences, and around 14% are seen once. The ten largest clones add up to around 0.76% of the sample. What this sample's treatment or condition label stands for: allogeneic hematopoietic cell transplantation with graft depleted of TCRalphabeta T cells and CD19 B cells.

The sample was PBMCs, taken before TCRalphabeta/CD19-depleted stem cell transplant. The receptors were gathered from a girl aged 2 to 10 with congenital amegakaryocytic thrombocytopenia, due to receive a stem cell transplant.

The table lists this clonotype with a few counts. V and J are TRBV20-1 and TRBJ2-7; TRBD2 matches at 8 bases. Germline CDR1 reads DFQATT; CDR2 reads SNEGSKA (reference sequence). CDR3 length: 18 residues. V lost 1 base to trimming and J lost 2 bases; unmatched junction nucleotides: 16. The DNA of the CDR3 is TGCAGTGCTAGAGTGGGATTAGCGGGACGCAATTCTCCCTACGAGCAGTACTTC. This sequence encodes CSARVGLAGRNSPYEQYF.

The sample holds many counts of this clonotype. The chain uses TRBV5-1 and TRBJ1-2; D may be TRBD1 (5 bases). CDR1 is SGHRS, CDR2 YFSETQ, per germline. CDR3 size: 15 residues. The V gene lost 4 bases and the J gene lost 5 bases, with 18 bases spanning the gap. CDR3 residues: CASSPTTGTLYGYTF. DNA for the CDR3: TGCGCCAGCAGCCCGACCACCGGGACCTTGTATGGCTACACCTTC.

This clonotype occurred many times. A junction end diverges from the germline sequence, so it may reflect a read error. This chain connects TRBV5-1 to TRBJ2-7; D remains unclear. The germline V gene has CDR1 SGHRS and CDR2 YFSETQ. The CDR3 is 12 amino acids. In nucleotides, the CDR3 is TGTGCCAGCAGCCTGAACGGCTACGAGCAGTACTTC. Residues: CASSLNGYEQYF.